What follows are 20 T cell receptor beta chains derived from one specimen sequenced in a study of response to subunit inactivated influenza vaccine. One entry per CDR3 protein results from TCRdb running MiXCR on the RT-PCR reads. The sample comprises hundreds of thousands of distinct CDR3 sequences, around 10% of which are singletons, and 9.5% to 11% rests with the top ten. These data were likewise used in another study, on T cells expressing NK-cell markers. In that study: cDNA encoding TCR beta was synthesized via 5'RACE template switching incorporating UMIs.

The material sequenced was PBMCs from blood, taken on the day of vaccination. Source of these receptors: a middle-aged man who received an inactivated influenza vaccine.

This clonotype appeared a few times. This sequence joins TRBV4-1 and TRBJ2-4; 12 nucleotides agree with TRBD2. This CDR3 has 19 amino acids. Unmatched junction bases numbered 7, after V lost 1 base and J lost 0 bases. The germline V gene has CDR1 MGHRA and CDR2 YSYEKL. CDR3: CASSQGLAGGREAKNIQYF. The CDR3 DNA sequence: TGCGCCAGCAGCCAAGGCCTAGCGGGGGGGCGTGAAGCCAAAAACATTCAGTACTTC.

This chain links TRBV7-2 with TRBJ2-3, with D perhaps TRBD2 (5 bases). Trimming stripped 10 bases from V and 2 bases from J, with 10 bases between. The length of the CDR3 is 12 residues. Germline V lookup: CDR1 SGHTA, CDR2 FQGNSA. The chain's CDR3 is CATQRTTDTQYF. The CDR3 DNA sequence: TGTGCCACACAGCGGACCACAGATACGCAGTATTTT.

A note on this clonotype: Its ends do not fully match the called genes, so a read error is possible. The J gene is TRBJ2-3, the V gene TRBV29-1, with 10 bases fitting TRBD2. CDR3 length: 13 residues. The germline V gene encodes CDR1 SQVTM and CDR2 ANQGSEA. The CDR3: CSVSGRATDTQYF. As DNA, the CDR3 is TGCAGCGTTAGCGGGAGGGCCACAGATACACAGTATTTT.

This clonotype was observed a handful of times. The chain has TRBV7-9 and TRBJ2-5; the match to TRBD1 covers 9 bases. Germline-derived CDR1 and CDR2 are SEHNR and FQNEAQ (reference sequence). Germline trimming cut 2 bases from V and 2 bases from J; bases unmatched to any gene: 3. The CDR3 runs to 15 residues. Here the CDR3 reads CASSLHRGQQETQYF. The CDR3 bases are TGTGCCAGCAGCTTACACAGGGGGCAACAAGAGACCCAGTACTTC. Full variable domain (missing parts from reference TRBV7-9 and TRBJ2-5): DTGVSQNPRHKITKRGQNVTFRCDPISEHNRLYWYRQTLGQGPEFLTYFQNEAQLEKSRLLSDRFSAERPKGSFSTLEIQRTEQGDSAMYLCASSLHRGQQETQYFGPGTRLLVL.

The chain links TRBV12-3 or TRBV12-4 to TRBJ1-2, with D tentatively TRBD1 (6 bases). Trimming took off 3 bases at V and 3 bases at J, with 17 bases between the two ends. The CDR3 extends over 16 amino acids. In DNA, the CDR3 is TGTGCCAGCAGTTTGGCTCAGGGGCAAGACGACTATGGCTACACCTTC. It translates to CASSLAQGQDDYGYTF.

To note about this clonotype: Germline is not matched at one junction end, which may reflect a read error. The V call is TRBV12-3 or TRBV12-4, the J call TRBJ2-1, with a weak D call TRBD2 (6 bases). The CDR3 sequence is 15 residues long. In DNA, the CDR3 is TGTGCCAGCAGTCCCGGGACTGAAGCCTACATTGAGCAGTTCTTC. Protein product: CASSPGTEAYIEQFF.

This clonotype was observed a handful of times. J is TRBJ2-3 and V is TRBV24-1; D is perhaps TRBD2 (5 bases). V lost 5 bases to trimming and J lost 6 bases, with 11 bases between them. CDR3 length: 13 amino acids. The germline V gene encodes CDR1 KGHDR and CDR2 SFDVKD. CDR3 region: CATSVGSGDTQYF. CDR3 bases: TGTGCCACCAGTGTAGGGTCGGGGGATACGCAGTATTTT.

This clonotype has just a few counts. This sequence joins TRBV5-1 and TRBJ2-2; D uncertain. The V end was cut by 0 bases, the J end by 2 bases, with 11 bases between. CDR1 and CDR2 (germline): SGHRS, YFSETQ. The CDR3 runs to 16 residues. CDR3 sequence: CASSLALSINTGELFF. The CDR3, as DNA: TGCGCCAGCAGCTTGGCCCTTAGTATTAACACCGGGGAGCTGTTTTTT.

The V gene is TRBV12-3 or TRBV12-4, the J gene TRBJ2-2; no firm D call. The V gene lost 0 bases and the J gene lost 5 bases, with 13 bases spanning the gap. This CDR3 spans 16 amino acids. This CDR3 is CASSLAPRSLTGELFF. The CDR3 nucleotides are TGTGCCAGCAGTTTAGCGCCCCGATCATTGACCGGGGAGCTGTTTTTT.

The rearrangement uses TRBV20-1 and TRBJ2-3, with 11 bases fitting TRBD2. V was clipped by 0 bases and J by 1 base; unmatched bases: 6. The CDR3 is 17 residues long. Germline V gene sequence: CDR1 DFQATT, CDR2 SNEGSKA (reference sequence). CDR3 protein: CSARDIGSGGGTDTQYF. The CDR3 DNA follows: TGCAGTGCTAGAGATATCGGTAGCGGGGGGGGCACAGATACGCAGTATTTT.

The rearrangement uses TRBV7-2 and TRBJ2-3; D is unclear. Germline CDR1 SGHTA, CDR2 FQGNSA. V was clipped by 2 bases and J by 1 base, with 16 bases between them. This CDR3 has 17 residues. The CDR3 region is CASSLTRLSRGTDTQYF. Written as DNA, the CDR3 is TGTGCCAGCAGCTTAACTCGGCTCTCTCGGGGCACAGATACGCAGTATTTT.

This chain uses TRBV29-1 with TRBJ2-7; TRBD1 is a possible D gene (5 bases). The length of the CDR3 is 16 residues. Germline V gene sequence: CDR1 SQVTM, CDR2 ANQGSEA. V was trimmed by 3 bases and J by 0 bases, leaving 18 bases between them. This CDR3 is CSVEFRGYDSSYEQYF. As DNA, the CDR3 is TGCAGCGTTGAGTTTAGGGGCTATGATAGCTCCTACGAGCAGTACTTC.

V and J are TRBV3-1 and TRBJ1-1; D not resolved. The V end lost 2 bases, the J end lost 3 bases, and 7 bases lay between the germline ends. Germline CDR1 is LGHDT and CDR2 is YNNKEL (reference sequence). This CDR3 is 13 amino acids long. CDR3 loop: CASSQLIYTEAFF. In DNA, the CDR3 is TGTGCCAGCAGCCAACTTATCTACACTGAAGCTTTCTTT.

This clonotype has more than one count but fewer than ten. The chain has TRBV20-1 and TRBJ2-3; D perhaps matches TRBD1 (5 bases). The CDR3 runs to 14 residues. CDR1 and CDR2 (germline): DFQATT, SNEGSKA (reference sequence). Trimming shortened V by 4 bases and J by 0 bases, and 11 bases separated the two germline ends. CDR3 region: CSAKGYSSTDTQYF. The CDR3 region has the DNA TGCAGTGCTAAGGGGTACTCTAGCACAGATACGCAGTATTTT.

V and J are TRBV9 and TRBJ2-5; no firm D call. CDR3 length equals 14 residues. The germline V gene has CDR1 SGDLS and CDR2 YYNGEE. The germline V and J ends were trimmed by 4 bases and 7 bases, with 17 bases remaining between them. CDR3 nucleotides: TGTGCCAGCAGCTCCCAGGTTGTTTTGGGGACCCAGTACTTC. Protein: CASSSQVVLGTQYF.

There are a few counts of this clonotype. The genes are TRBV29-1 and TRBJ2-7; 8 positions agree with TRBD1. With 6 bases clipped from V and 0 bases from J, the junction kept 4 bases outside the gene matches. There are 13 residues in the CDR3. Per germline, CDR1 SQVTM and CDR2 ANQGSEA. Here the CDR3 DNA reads TGCAGCGTGGGACAGGCATACTCCTACGAGCAGTACTTC. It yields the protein CSVGQAYSYEQYF.

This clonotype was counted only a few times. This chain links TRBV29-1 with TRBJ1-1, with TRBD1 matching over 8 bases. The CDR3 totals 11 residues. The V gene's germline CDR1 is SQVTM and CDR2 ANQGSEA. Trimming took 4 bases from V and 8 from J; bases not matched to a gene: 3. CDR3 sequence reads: CSVVRTGEAFF. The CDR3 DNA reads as TGCAGCGTTGTCCGGACAGGGGAAGCTTTCTTT.

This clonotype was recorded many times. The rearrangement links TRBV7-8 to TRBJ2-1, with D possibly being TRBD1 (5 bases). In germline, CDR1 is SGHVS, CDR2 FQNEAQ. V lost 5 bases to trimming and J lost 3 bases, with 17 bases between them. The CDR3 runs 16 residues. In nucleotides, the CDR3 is TGTGCCAGCAGCACCCTTGGGTGGGGCCACTACAATGAGCAGTTCTTC. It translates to CASSTLGWGHYNEQFF.

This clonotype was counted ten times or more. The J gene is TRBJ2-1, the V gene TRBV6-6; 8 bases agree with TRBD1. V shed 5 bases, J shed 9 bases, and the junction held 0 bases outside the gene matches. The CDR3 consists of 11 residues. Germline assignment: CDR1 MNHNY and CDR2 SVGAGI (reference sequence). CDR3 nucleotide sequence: TGTGCCAGCAGTGACAGGGGTGAGCAGTTCTTC. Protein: CASSDRGEQFF.

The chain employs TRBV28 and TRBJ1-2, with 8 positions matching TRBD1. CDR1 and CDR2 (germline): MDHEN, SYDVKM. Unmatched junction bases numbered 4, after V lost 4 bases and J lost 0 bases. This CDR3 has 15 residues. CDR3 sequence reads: CASSSPTGANYGYTF. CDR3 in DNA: TGTGCCAGCAGTTCCCCGACAGGGGCTAACTATGGCTACACCTTC.